Shown below are 30 T cell receptor beta chains from a single sample sequenced in a study of cytomegalovirus exposure and HLA in healthy donors. A multiplex PCR was run with 60 Vbeta primers and 13 Jbeta primers. The data were produced by immunoSEQ multiplex PCR, yet TCRdb's version contains in-frame clones alone and is incomplete. The sample gives about 80,000 clones, approximately 79% of which show up once; over 10% is in the top ten. The sample was PBMCs. Every receptor here comes from a human donor in good health.

A word on this clone: Other DNA sequences from this sample encode an identical CDR3 as well. The V and J genes are TRBV7-2 and TRBJ2-1; 7 positions match TRBD2. Germline CDR1 SGHTA, CDR2 FQGNSA. The J segment lost 2 bases and the V segment lost 0 bases, leaving 4 bases of the junction unmatched. This CDR3 has 16 amino acids. The CDR3 nucleotides read TGTGCCAGCAGCTTAGCCGGCGGGGGAGCCTACAATGAGCAGTTCTTC. Protein sequence: CASSLAGGGAYNEQFF.

The rearrangement joins TRBV6-5 to TRBJ2-5, with 7 bases fitting TRBD1. The junction had 8 bases not matched to a gene; V was cut back by 0 bases and J by 4 bases. Germline V CDR1 and CDR2: MNHEY, SVGAGI. The CDR3 extends over 16 amino acids. CDR3 residues: CASSYSPGRGPETQYF. The CDR3 region has the DNA TGTGCCAGCAGTTACTCTCCCGGAAGGGGGCCAGAGACCCAGTACTTC.

V and J are TRBV29-1 and TRBJ1-3, with D possibly matching TRBD1 (6 bases). The CDR3 covers 13 residues. The germline V and J ends were trimmed by 4 bases and 4 bases, with 11 bases remaining between them. CDR1 is SQVTM, CDR2 ANQGSEA, per germline. CDR3 DNA sequence: TGCAGCGTTGCCGGGACACTCGGAAACACCATATATTTT. The encoded protein is CSVAGTLGNTIYF.

The chain links TRBV7-9 to TRBJ1-1, with 7 bases fitting TRBD1. The germline CDR1 and CDR2 sequences are SEHNR and FQNEAQ (reference sequence). CDR3 length equals 15 residues. J lost 2 bases, V lost 5 bases, and 8 bases had no gene match. As DNA, the CDR3 is TGTGCCAGCAGCCCATCAGGGGGAGGTAACACTGAAGCTTTCTTT. As protein: CASSPSGGGNTEAFF.

The gene calls are TRBV6-5 and TRBJ1-1; D unresolved. This CDR3 spans 14 amino acids. Germline CDR1 and CDR2: MNHEY and SVGAGI. Trimming removed 2 bases at V and 0 bases at J, with 7 bases between. DNA for the CDR3: TGTGCCAGCAGTTACGGAGGGCTGAACACTGAAGCTTTCTTT. It specifies CASSYGGLNTEAFF.

The chain uses TRBV4-3 and TRBJ2-7, with D tentatively TRBD1 (6 bases). The germline V gene has CDR1 LGHNA and CDR2 YSLEER. Trimming removed 1 base at V and 3 bases at J, with 13 bases between. The CDR3 has 15 amino acids. The CDR3 protein is CASSQVGQGSYEQYF. The CDR3 region has the DNA TGCGCCAGCAGCCAAGTTGGCCAGGGGAGCTACGAGCAGTACTTC.

A few counts support this clone. V is TRBV2 and J is TRBJ2-1; 11 positions agree with TRBD2. Germline CDR1 and CDR2: SNHLY and FYNNEI. The V gene end was trimmed by 10 bases and the J gene end by 6 bases; junction bases not matched to a gene: 8. The CDR3 has 14 amino acids. The CDR3: CANQLSGGANEQFF. The DNA for the CDR3 is TGTGCCAACCAACTTAGCGGGGGGGCCAATGAGCAGTTCTTC.

This clone has only a few counts. V is TRBV6-1 and J is TRBJ2-2, with 9 bases lining up with TRBD1. The germline V gene encodes CDR1 MNHNS and CDR2 SASEGT. V dropped 6 bases and J dropped 6; count of bases not matched to a gene: 8. This CDR3 spans 15 amino acids. CDR3 residues: CASRAGTGWPGELFF. The CDR3 region has the DNA TGTGCCAGCAGGGCCGGGACAGGGTGGCCCGGGGAGCTGTTTTTT.

The rearrangement links TRBV10-1 to TRBJ2-7; no definite D call. CDR3 length: 12 residues. CDR1 WNHNN and CDR2 SYGVQD come from the germline V gene (reference sequence). Trimming took off 3 bases at V and 4 bases at J, with 7 bases between the two ends. CDR3 in DNA: TGCGCCAGCAGTGACCACGGGTACGAGCAGTACTTC. Amino acids: CASSDHGYEQYF.

This clone was found once. The chain carries TRBV6-6 and TRBJ1-2; D gene ambiguous. The V gene lost 4 bases and the J gene lost 9 bases, with 18 bases spanning the gap. Germline CDR1 reads MNHNY; CDR2 reads SVGAGI (reference sequence). The CDR3 totals 14 residues. DNA of the CDR3: TGTGCCAGCAGTTTGAGCGAGGCAGTTCACCGCTACACCTTC. Amino acid sequence: CASSLSEAVHRYTF.

This clone showed up just once. The rearrangement joins TRBV18 to TRBJ1-1; 7 bases agree with TRBD1. The trim removed 1 base at V and 4 bases at J, leaving 6 bases unmatched. Per germline, CDR1 KGHSH and CDR2 LQKENI. This CDR3 contains 15 residues. In DNA form, the CDR3 reads TGTGCCAGCTCACCACAGGGGGCGGGGACCACTGAAGCTTTCTTT. Translating it yields CASSPQGAGTTEAFF.

CDR3 in amino acids: CASSPNGGEYNEQFF. The CDR3 coding sequence is TGTGCCAGCTCACCTAACGGCGGCGAATACAATGAGCAGTTCTTC. This chain links TRBV18 with TRBJ2-1, with D unclear. CDR1 and CDR2 from the germline V gene are KGHSH and LQKENI. Trimming removed 3 bases from V and 4 bases from J, with 13 bases in between. This CDR3 has 15 amino acids.

This rearrangement joins TRBV10-3 to TRBJ1-5; no firm D call. Germline CDR1 and CDR2: ENHRY and SYGVKD. Trimming took off 2 bases at V and 2 bases at J, with 7 bases between the two ends. CDR3 length equals 14 residues. CDR3 region: CAISEGLGNQPQHF. CDR3 in DNA: TGTGCCATCAGTGAGGGGCTTGGCAATCAGCCCCAGCATTTT.

This rearrangement joins TRBV18 to TRBJ2-7, with D possibly TRBD1 on 5 matching bases. The V gene's germline CDR1 is KGHSH and CDR2 LQKENI. V lost 1 base and J lost 6, with 13 bases in between. This CDR3 is built from 14 residues. CDR3 nucleotides: TGTGCCAGCTCACCACAGGGGCGCGACCTCGAGCAGTACTTC. It translates to CASSPQGRDLEQYF.

The rearrangement joins TRBV6-5 to TRBJ2-5, with D possibly TRBD1 on 6 matching bases. Germline V gene data show CDR1 as MNHEY and CDR2 as SVGAGI. This CDR3 comprises 14 residues. Trimming took 3 bases from V and 1 from J, leaving 9 bases between them. The CDR3 nucleotides read TGTGCCAGCAGTTATGGGGGCCTCCAAGAGACCCAGTACTTC. The encoded protein is CASSYGGLQETQYF.

The V call is TRBV11-2, the J call TRBJ2-1; a possible D gene is TRBD1 (5 bases). Trimming removed 1 base at V and 9 bases at J, with 7 bases between. CDR3 length: 12 residues. Germline V lookup: CDR1 SGHAT, CDR2 FQNNGV. CDR3 amino acids: CASSLGTSEQFF. DNA of the CDR3: TGTGCCAGCAGCTTAGGGACATCTGAGCAGTTCTTC.

This clone appeared a single time. One end of the junction varies from germline; a read error may be responsible. The V call is TRBV19, the J call TRBJ1-5; 10 nucleotides match TRBD1. In germline, CDR1 is LNHDA, CDR2 SQIVND (reference sequence). The CDR3 sequence is 15 residues long. CDR3 sequence (DNA): TGTGCCAGTAACGCCGGGACAGGGGTGAATCAGCCCCAGAATTTT. Translated: CASNAGTGVNQPQNF.

The V call is TRBV2, the J call TRBJ2-7; unclear D gene. The germline V gene encodes CDR1 SNHLY and CDR2 FYNNEI. The CDR3 covers 12 residues. The V and J ends lost 3 bases and 2 bases respectively, with 5 bases between them. Here the CDR3 DNA reads TGTGCCAGCAGTGAGAGCGCCTACGAGCAGTACTTC. It yields the protein CASSESAYEQYF.

V usage is TRBV6-5 and J usage is TRBJ1-2, with 7 bases that match TRBD1. The germline V gene has CDR1 MNHEY and CDR2 SVGAGI. This CDR3 is built from 14 residues. V was clipped by 7 bases and J by 5 bases; unmatched bases: 10. CDR3 sequence reads: CASTRDRRSYGYTF. In DNA form, the CDR3 reads TGTGCCAGCACCCGGGACAGAAGGTCTTATGGCTACACCTTC.

The chain carries TRBV25-1 and TRBJ1-3; D is uncertain. The germline gives CDR1 MGHDK, CDR2 SYGVNS. The CDR3 covers 14 residues. Trimming removed 7 bases from V and 0 bases from J, with 10 bases in between. The CDR3, as DNA: TGTGCCAGCAATGGCGGGCTCTCTGGAAACACCATATATTTT. Protein: CASNGGLSGNTIYF.

This chain joins TRBV5-5 and TRBJ2-7; a possible D gene is TRBD1 (6 bases). The CDR3 has 15 residues. V was cut by 0 bases and J by 4 bases, with 14 bases left in between. Germline V CDR1 and CDR2: SGHKS, YYEKEE (reference sequence). The CDR3 sequence is CASSLDSGERYEQYF. The DNA for the CDR3 is TGTGCCAGCAGCTTGGACTCAGGGGAGAGGTACGAGCAGTACTTC.

V and J are TRBV30 and TRBJ1-5, with TRBD1 matching 7 bases. Germline V lookup: CDR1 GTSNPN, CDR2 SVGIG (reference sequence). V lost 4 bases and J lost 7; bases outside the gene matches: 7. The CDR3 spans 13 residues. This CDR3 reads CAWTQGVNQPQHF. The CDR3, as DNA: TGTGCCTGGACTCAGGGGGTAAACCAGCCCCAGCATTTT.

The V and J genes are TRBV4-1 and TRBJ2-1, with D possibly being TRBD2 (6 bases). Germline loops: CDR1 MGHRA, CDR2 YSYEKL. The CDR3 covers 14 residues. V dropped 5 bases and J dropped 12 bases, with 20 bases sitting between them. In DNA, the CDR3 is TGCGCCAGCAGCAACCCGTCCCCGGGGGATGGGCAGTTCTTC. It specifies CASSNPSPGDGQFF.

This chain uses TRBV2 with TRBJ2-3; D remains unclear. The CDR3 contains 12 residues. The germline CDR1 and CDR2 sequences are SNHLY and FYNNEI. V gave up 9 bases and J gave up 1 base, with 8 bases separating them. The chain's CDR3 is CARSTGTDTQYF. DNA for the CDR3: TGTGCCAGGAGCACAGGCACAGATACGCAGTATTTT.

The J gene is TRBJ1-1, the V gene TRBV11-2, with a tentative D call TRBD1 (5 bases). From germline, CDR1 is SGHAT and CDR2 FQNNGV. V lost 4 bases to trimming and J lost 2 bases, with 17 bases between them. The CDR3 extends over 16 amino acids. The CDR3 is CASSSSAYQGNTEAFF. Written as DNA, the CDR3 is TGTGCCAGCAGCTCCAGCGCTTATCAGGGTAACACTGAAGCTTTCTTT.

The rearrangement uses TRBV4-1 and TRBJ1-4, with TRBD1 as a possible D gene (5 bases). V lost 1 base and J 5 bases, leaving 14 bases between the germline ends. CDR3 size: 16 residues. Germline V gene lookup returns CDR1 MGHRA and CDR2 YSYEKL. CDR3 coding DNA: TGCGCCAGCAGCCAAGCCCCAGGGAAGCCCAATGAAAAACTGTTTTTT. This codes for CASSQAPGKPNEKLFF.

This clone appeared a single time. The chain joins TRBV19 to TRBJ2-5; TRBD2 might be the D (6 bases). Trimming took 5 bases from V and 5 from J, leaving 18 bases between them. In germline, CDR1 is LNHDA, CDR2 SQIVND (reference sequence). The CDR3 covers 15 residues. Here the CDR3 DNA reads TGTGCCAGTAGTTTCCCCGGGGACTCGATCGAGACCCAGTACTTC. Amino acids: CASSFPGDSIETQYF.

The V and J genes are TRBV2 and TRBJ1-3, with 8 bases matching TRBD1. The V gene end was trimmed by 9 bases and the J gene end by 2 bases; junction bases not matched to a gene: 3. Germline V gene data show CDR1 as SNHLY and CDR2 as FYNNEI. This CDR3 has 13 amino acids. DNA for the CDR3: TGTGCCAGTGGACAGGGCACTGGAAACACCATATATTTT. It codes for CASGQGTGNTIYF.

DNA of the CDR3: TGTGCCAGCAGTTCCCCTAACAATGAGCAGTTCTTC. It is translated as CASSSPNNEQFF. The J gene is TRBJ2-1, the V gene TRBV28; D gene unclear. CDR1 is MDHEN, CDR2 SYDVKM, per germline. V gave up 4 bases and J gave up 5 bases, with 6 bases separating them. This CDR3 is built from 12 residues.

The gene calls are TRBV10-2 and TRBJ1-2; D remains ambiguous. V lost 6 bases and J 4 bases, leaving 21 bases between the germline ends. CDR1 is WSHSY, CDR2 SAAADI, per germline. The CDR3 is made up of 16 amino acids. CDR3 DNA: TGCGCCAGCAGGAAAGACTCGGCTACCCCACGCTATGGCTACACCTTC. It yields the protein CASRKDSATPRYGYTF.